This TCR beta chain was observed in a study of shared clonotypes between healthy human individuals. Germline V gene data show CDR1 as SQVTM and CDR2 as ANQGSEA. J was trimmed by 5 bases and V by 3 bases; bases with no gene match: 3. This CDR3 has 13 residues. Only one count was recorded for this clone. Its antigen remains unidentified. Each of the donors was a healthy adult who was HIV-negative and had not had a recent acute infection or vaccination. An assay was performed, and its level was deep. TCRdb's copy holds only in-frame clones and misses some; the assay was immunoSEQ multiplex PCR. The sample includes 1.6 million or so clones, 98% seen only once; the top ten take under 0.45%. Findings and caveats of the study: Only a few donors were included, so the genetic and exposure-history diversity represented was limited. A reduction in generation probabilities was seen for non-shared clonotypes relative to those shared by all four donors.

The sequence came from a man aged 30-40 years in good health. Sequenced sample: naive CD4+ T cells sorted from blood. The sample's subset: CD45RA+ positively selected. This sequence joins TRBV29-1 and TRBJ2-7; 11 nucleotides match TRBD1. CDR3 sequence reads: CSVEGQGENEQYF. DNA for the CDR3: TGCAGCGTTGAGGGACAGGGGGAAAACGAGCAGTACTTC.